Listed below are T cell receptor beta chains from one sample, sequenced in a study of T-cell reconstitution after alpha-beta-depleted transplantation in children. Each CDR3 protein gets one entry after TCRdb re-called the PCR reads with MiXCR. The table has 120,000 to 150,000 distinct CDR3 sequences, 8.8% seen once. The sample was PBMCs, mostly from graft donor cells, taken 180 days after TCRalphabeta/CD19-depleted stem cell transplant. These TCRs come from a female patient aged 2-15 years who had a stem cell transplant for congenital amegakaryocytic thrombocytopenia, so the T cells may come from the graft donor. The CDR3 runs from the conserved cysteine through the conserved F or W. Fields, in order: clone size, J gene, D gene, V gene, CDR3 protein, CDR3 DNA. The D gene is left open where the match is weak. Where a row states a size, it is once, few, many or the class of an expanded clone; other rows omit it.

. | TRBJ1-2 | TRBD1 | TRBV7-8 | CASSLGTGSLVVYGYTF | TGTGCCAGCAGCTTAGGGACAGGGAGTCTAGTTGTATATGGCTACACCTTC
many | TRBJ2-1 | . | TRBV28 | CASSFWGREQFF | TGTGCCAGCAGTTTTTGGGGCCGTGAGCAGTTCTTC
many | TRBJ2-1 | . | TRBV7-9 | CASSLPASSANLFF | TGTGCCAGCAGCTTACCAGCGTCTAGCGCCAATCTGTTCTTC
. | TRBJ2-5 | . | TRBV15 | CATSRALEQGTQYF | TGTGCCACCAGCAGAGCCCTCGAGCAGGGGACCCAGTACTTC
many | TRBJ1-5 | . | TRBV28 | CASSSFGDRFITQPQHF | TGTGCCAGCAGTTCCTTCGGCGACAGGTTTATAACTCAGCCCCAGCATTTT
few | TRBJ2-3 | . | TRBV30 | CAWTQGRDTDTQYF | TGTGCCTGGACCCAGGGGAGGGACACAGATACGCAGTATTTT
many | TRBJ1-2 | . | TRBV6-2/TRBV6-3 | CATRKGLRYGYTF | TGTGCCACCAGAAAGGGGCTTCGTTATGGCTACACCTTC
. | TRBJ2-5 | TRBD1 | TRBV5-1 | CASSLAAGWDRGKTQYF | TGCGCCAGCAGCTTGGCCGCTGGATGGGACAGGGGAAAGACCCAGTACTTC
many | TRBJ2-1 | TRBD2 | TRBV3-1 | CASSQAGGAYNEQFF | TGTGCCAGCAGCCAAGCGGGGGGTGCCTACAATGAGCAGTTCTTC
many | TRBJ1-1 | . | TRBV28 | CASSSPSYTEAFF | TGTGCCAGCAGTTCTCCCTCGTACACTGAAGCTTTCTTT
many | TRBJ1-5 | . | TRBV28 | CASNAVGRAQPQHF | TGTGCCAGCAATGCGGTGGGTCGGGCTCAGCCCCAGCATTTT
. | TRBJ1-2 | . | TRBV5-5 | CASSLAFGQVNYGYTF | TGTGCCAGCAGCTTGGCGTTCGGTCAGGTTAACTATGGCTACACCTTC
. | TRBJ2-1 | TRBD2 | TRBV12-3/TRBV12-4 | CASSRGAGGTNEQFF | TGTGCCAGCAGTAGGGGCGCGGGAGGGACGAATGAGCAGTTCTTC
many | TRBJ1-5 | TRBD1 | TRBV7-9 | CASSSPGQGNQPQHF | TGTGCCAGCAGTTCTCCGGGACAGGGTAATCAGCCCCAGCATTTT
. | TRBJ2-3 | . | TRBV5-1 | CASSLGSADTQYF | TGCGCCAGCAGCTTGGGGAGCGCAGATACGCAGTATTTT
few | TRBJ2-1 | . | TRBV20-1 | CSARDFLQGGVYNEQFF | TGCAGTGCTAGAGACTTCCTACAGGGGGGGGTCTACAATGAGCAGTTCTTC
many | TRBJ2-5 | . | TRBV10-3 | CAISEEGETQYF | TGTGCCATCAGTGAGGAGGGAGAGACCCAGTACTTC